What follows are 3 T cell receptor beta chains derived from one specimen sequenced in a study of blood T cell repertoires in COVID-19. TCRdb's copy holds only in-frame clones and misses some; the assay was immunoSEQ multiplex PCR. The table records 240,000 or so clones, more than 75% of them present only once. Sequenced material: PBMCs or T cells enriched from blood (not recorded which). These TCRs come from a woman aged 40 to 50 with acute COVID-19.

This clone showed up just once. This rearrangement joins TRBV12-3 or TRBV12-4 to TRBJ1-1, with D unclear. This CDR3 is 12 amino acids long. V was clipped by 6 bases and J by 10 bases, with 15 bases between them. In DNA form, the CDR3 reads TGTGCCAGCAGAGTAAGAGCCCATGGAGCTTTCTTT. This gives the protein CASRVRAHGAFF.

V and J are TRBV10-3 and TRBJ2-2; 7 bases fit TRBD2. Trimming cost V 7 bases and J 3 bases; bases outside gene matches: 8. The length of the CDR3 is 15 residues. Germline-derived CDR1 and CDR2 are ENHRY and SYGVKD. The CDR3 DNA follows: TGTGCCATCAAACCTTGGGAGGGGTACACCGGGGAGCTGTTTTTT. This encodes CAIKPWEGYTGELFF.

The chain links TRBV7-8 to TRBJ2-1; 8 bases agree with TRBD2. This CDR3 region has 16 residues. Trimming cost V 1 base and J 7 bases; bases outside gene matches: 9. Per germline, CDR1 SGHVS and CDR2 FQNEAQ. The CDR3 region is CASSLVAGGFVNEQFF. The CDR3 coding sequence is TGTGCCAGCAGCTTAGTCGCGGGGGGCTTTGTTAATGAGCAGTTCTTC.